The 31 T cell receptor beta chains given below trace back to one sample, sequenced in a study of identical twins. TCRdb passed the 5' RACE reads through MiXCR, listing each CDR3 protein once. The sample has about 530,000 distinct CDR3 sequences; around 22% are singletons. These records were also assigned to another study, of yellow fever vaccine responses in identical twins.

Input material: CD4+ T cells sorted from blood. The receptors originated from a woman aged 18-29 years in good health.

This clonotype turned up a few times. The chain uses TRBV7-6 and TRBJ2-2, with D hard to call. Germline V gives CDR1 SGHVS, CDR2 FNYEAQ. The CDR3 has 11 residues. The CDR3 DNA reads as TGTGCTGTGGCGATCACCGGGGAGCTGTTTTTT. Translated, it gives CAVAITGELFF.

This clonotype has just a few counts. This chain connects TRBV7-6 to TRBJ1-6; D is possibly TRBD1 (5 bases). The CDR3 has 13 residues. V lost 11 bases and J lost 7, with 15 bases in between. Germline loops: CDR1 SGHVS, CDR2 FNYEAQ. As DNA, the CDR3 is TGTGCCCACGTCCGGCAGGGAAATTCACCCCTCCACTTT. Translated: CAHVRQGNSPLHF.

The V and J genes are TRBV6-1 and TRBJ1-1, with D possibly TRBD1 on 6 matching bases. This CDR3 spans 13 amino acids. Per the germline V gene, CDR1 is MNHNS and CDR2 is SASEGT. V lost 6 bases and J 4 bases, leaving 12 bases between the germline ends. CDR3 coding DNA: TGTGCCAGCAGGGACAGTCTGGGCACTGAAGCTTTCTTT. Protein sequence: CASRDSLGTEAFF.

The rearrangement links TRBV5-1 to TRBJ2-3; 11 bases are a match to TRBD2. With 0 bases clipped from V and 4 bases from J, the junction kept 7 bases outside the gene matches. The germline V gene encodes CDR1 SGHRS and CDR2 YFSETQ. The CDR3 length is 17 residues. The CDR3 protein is CASSLVVAGGSPDTQYF. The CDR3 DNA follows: TGCGCCAGCAGCTTGGTGGTAGCGGGAGGGAGCCCAGATACGCAGTATTTT.

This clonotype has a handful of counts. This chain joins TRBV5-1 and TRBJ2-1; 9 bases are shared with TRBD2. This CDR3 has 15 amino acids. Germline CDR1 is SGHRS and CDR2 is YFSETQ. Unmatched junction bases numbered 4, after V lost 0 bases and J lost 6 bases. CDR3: CASSLGSGRFNEQFF. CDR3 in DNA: TGCGCCAGCAGCTTGGGTAGCGGGAGATTCAATGAGCAGTTCTTC.

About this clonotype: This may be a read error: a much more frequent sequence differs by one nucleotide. The CDR3 is CASSLDRANTGELVF. CDR3 sequence (DNA): TGCGCCAGCAGCTTGGACAGAGCGAACACCGGGGAGCTGGTTTTT. The chain is built from TRBV5-1 and TRBJ2-2; D may be TRBD2 (5 bases). CDR3 length: 15 residues. Germline CDR1 SGHRS, CDR2 YFSETQ.

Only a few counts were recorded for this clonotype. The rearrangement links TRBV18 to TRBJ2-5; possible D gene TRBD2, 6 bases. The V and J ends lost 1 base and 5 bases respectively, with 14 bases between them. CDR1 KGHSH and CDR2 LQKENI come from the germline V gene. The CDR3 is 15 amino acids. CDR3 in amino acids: CASSPLGLLGETQYF. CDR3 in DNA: TGTGCCAGCTCACCACTAGGACTATTGGGGGAGACCCAGTACTTC.

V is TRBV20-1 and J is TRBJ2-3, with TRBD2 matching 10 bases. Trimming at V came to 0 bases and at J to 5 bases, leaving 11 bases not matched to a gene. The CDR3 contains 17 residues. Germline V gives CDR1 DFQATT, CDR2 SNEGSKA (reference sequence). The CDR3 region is CSARDLGTSVVKDTQYF. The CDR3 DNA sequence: TGCAGTGCTAGAGATCTTGGGACTAGCGTAGTCAAAGATACGCAGTATTTT.

CDR3 in DNA: TGTGCCAGCAGCCAAGATCTCTTGGGGGGGCGAGTCGTCGGGACACCCCTCCACTTT. It specifies CASSQDLLGGRVVGTPLHF. The chain links TRBV3-1 to TRBJ1-6, with D possibly being TRBD1 (6 bases). Trimming removed 0 bases at V and 11 bases at J, with 26 bases between. The germline CDR1 and CDR2 sequences are LGHDT and YNNKEL (reference sequence). The CDR3 consists of 19 residues.

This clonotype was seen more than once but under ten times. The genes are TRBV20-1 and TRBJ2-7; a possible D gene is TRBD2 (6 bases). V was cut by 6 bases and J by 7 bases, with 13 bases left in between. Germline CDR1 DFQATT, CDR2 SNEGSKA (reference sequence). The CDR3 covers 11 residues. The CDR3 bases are TGCAGTGCCTCGAGTGGGGGGGAGCAGTACGTC. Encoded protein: CSASSGGEQYV.

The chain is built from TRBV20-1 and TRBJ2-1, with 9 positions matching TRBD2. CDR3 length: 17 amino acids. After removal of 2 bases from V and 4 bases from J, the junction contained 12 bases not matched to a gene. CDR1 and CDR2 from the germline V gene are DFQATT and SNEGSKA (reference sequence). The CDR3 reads CSARTYLSGGKYNEQFF. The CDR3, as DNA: TGCAGTGCTAGAACATACCTCAGCGGGGGGAAATACAATGAGCAGTTCTTC.

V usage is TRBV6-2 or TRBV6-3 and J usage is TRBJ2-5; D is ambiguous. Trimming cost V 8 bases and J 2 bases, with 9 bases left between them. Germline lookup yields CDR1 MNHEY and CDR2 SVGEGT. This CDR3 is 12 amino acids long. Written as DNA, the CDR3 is TGTGCCAGCCGGGCGAGGCAAGAGACCCAGTACTTC. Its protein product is CASRARQETQYF.

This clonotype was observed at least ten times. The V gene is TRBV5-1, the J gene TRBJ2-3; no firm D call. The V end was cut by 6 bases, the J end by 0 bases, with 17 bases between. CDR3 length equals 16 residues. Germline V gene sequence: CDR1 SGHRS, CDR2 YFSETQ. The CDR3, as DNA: TGCGCCAGCAAGGTCCAAGATTTGGGAAGCACAGATACGCAGTATTTT. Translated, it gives CASKVQDLGSTDTQYF.

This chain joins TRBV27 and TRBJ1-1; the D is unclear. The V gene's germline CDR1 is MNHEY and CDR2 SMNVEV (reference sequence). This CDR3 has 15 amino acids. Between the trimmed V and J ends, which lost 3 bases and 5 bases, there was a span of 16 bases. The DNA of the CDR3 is TGTGCCAGCAGTTTTAGCCACCAGACGGGGACTGAAGCTTTCTTT. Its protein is CASSFSHQTGTEAFF.

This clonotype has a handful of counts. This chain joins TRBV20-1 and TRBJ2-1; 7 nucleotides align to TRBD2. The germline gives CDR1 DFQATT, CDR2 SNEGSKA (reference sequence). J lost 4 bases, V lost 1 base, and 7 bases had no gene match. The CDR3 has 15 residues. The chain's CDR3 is CSARVAGAGYNEQFF. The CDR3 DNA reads TGCAGTGCTAGAGTGGCGGGAGCGGGGTACAATGAGCAGTTCTTC.

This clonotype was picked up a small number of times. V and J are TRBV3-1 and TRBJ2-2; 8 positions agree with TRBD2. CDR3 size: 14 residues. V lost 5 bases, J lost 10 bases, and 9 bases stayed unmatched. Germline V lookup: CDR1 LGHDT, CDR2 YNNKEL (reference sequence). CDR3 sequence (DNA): TGTGCCAGCAGCACGACTCAGCGGGGGCCGGAGCTGTTTTTT. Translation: CASSTTQRGPELFF.

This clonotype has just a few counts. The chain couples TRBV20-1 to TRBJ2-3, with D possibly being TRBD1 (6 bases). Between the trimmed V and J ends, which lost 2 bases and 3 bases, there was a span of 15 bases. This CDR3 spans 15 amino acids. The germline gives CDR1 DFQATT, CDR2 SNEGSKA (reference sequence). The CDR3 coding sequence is TGCAGTGCTAGACGGGACACCGTGAATACAGATACGCAGTATTTT. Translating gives CSARRDTVNTDTQYF.

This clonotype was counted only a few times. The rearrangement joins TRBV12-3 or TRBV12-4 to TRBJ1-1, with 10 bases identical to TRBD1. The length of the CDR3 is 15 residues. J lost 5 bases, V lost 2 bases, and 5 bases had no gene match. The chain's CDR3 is CASSLRDRGGTEAFF. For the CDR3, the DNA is TGTGCCAGCAGTTTAAGGGACAGGGGAGGTACTGAAGCTTTCTTT.

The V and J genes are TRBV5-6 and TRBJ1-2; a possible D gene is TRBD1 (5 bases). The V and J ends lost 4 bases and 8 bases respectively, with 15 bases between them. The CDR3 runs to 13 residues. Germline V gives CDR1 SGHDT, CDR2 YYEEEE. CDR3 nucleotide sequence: TGTGCCAGCAGCACCGGGGCCGTCGGCGGCTACACCTTC. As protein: CASSTGAVGGYTF.

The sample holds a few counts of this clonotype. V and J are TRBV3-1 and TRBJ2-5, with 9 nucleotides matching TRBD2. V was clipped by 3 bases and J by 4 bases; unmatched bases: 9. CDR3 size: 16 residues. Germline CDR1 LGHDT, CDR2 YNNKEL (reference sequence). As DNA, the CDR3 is TGTGCCAGCAGCCACGTTAGCGGGGGCCGGGGAGAGACCCAGTACTTC. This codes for CASSHVSGGRGETQYF.

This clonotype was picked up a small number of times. The CDR3 spells CASSPRLAAGINEQFF. CDR3 coding DNA: TGTGCCAGCAGCCCCCGGCTAGCGGCGGGGATAAATGAGCAGTTCTTC. The genes are TRBV4-2 and TRBJ2-1; 7 nucleotides line up with TRBD2. After removal of 4 bases from V and 7 bases from J, the junction contained 13 bases not matched to a gene. CDR1 and CDR2 (germline): LGHNA, YNFKEQ. The CDR3 spans 16 residues.

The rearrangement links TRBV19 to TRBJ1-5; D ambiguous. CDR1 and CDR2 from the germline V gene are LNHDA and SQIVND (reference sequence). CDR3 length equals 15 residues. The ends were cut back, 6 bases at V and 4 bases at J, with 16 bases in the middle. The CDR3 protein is CASRGFVASNQPQHF. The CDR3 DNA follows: TGTGCCAGTAGAGGATTCGTCGCATCAAATCAGCCCCAGCATTTT.

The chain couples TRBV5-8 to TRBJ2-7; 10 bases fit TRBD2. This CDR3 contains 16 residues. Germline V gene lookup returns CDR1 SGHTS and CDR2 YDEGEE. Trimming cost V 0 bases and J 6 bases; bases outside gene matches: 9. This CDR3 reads CASSLVSSGSRIEQYF. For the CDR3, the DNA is TGTGCCAGCAGCTTGGTTTCTAGCGGGAGCCGGATCGAGCAGTACTTC.

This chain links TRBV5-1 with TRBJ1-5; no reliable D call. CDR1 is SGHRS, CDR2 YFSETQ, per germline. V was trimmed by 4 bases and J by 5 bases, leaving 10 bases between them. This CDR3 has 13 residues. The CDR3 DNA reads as TGCGCCAGCAGCGGGGTCCCGGATCAGCCCCAGCATTTT. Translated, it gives CASSGVPDQPQHF.

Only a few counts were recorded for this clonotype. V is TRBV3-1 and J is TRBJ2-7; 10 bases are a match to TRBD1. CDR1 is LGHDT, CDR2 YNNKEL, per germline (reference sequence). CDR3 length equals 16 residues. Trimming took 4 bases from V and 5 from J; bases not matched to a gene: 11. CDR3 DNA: TGTGCCAGCAGCCGCCGCACCGGGACAGGGGTTCACGAGCAGTACTTC. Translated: CASSRRTGTGVHEQYF.

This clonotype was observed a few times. The CDR3 DNA is TGTGCCAGCAGCTTATATCCCCCGGGGGATGAAGAGCAGTACTTC. Its translation is CASSLYPPGDEEQYF. The chain links TRBV7-6 to TRBJ2-7, with D perhaps matching TRBD2 (6 bases). The CDR3 is 15 amino acids. Germline lookup yields CDR1 SGHVS and CDR2 FNYEAQ. V dropped 2 bases and J dropped 7 bases, with 18 bases sitting between them.

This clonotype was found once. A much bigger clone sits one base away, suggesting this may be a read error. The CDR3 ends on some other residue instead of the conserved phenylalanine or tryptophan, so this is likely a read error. The CDR3 sequence is CASSPIGTLLAYNEQFL. DNA for the CDR3: TGCGCCAGCAGCCCTATAGGGACACTTCTGGCCTACAATGAGCAGTTCCTC. The V call is TRBV5-1, the J call TRBJ2-1; weak D call: TRBD1 (6 bases). Germline CDR1 is SGHRS and CDR2 is YFSETQ. CDR3 length: 17 residues. V dropped 4 bases and J dropped 2 bases, with 19 bases sitting between them.

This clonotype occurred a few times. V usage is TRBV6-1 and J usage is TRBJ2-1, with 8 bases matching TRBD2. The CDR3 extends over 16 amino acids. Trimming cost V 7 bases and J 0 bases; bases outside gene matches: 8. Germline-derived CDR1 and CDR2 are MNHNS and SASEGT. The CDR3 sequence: CASKTAGTSSYNEQFF. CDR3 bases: TGTGCCAGCAAAACTGCCGGGACTAGCTCCTACAATGAGCAGTTCTTC.

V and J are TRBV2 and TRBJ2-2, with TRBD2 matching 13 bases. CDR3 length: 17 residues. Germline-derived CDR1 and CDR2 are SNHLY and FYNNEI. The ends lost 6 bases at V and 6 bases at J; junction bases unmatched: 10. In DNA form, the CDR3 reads TGTGCCAGCAGGGCCGGGACTAGCGGGGCGCTCTCCGGGGAGCTGTTTTTT. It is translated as CASRAGTSGALSGELFF. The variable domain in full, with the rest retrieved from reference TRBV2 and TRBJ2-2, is EPEVTQTPSHQVTQMGQEVILRCVPISNHLYFYWYRQILGQKVEFLVSFYNNEISEKSEIFDDQFSVERPDGSNFTLKIRSTKLEDSAMYFCASRAGTSGALSGELFFGEGSRLTVL.

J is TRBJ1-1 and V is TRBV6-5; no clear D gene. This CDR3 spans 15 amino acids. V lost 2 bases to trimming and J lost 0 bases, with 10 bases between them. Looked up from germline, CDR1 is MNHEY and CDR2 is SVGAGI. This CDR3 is CASSYSSFMNTEAFF. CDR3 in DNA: TGTGCCAGCAGTTACAGCTCATTCATGAACACTGAAGCTTTCTTT.

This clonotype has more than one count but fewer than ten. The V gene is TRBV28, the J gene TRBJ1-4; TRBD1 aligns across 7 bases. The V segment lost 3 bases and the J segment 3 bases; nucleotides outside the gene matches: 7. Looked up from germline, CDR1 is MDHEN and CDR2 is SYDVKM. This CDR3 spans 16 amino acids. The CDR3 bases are TGTGCCAGCAGTTTGGTGTCGGGACAGCCTAATGAAAAACTGTTTTTT. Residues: CASSLVSGQPNEKLFF.